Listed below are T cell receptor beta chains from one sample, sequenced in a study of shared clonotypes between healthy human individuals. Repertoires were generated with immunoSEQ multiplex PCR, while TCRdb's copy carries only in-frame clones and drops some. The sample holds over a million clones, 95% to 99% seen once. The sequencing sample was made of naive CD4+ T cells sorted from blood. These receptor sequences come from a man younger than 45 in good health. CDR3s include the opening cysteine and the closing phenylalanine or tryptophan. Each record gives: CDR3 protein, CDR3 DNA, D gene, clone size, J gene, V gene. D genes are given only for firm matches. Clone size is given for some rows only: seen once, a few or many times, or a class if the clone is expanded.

cdr3_aa: CASSYQGGMNTEAFF
cdr3_nt: TGTGCCAGCAGCTACCAAGGGGGTATGAACACTGAAGCTTTCTTT
d_call: NA
clone_size: NA
j_call: TRBJ1-1
v_call: TRBV6-5

cdr3_aa: CASSLETGGAGTDTQYF
cdr3_nt: TGCGCCAGCAGCTTAGAGACAGGGGGCGCCGGCACAGATACGCAGTATTTT
d_call: TRBD1
clone_size: NA
j_call: TRBJ2-3
v_call: TRBV5-1

cdr3_aa: CASSYARGTDYTGELFF
cdr3_nt: TGTGCCAGCAGTTACGCCCGGGGGACAGATTACACCGGGGAGCTGTTTTTT
d_call: NA
clone_size: NA
j_call: TRBJ2-2
v_call: TRBV28

cdr3_aa: CASRERSTEAFF
cdr3_nt: TGTGCCAGCAGGGAGCGGAGCACTGAAGCTTTCTTT
d_call: NA
clone_size: NA
j_call: TRBJ1-1
v_call: TRBV28

cdr3_aa: CASSEYGTGEQYF
cdr3_nt: TGTGCCAGCAGTGAATACGGGACGGGCGAGCAGTACTTC
d_call: NA
clone_size: once
j_call: TRBJ2-7
v_call: TRBV25-1

cdr3_aa: CASSPAPVGRGADTQYF
cdr3_nt: TGTGCCAGCAGCCCCGCGCCGGTCGGGAGGGGGGCAGATACGCAGTATTTT
d_call: TRBD2
clone_size: NA
j_call: TRBJ2-3
v_call: TRBV7-2

cdr3_aa: CASSLSPSPRRHEQYF
cdr3_nt: TGTGCCAGCAGTTTATCGCCCTCCCCCCGGCGTCACGAGCAGTACTTC
d_call: NA
clone_size: NA
j_call: TRBJ2-7
v_call: TRBV27

cdr3_aa: CASKLLRGSYEQYF
cdr3_nt: TGTGCCAGCAAGCTATTAAGGGGTAGCTACGAGCAGTACTTC
d_call: NA
clone_size: NA
j_call: TRBJ2-7
v_call: TRBV6-5

cdr3_aa: CASSLGDRTSGSSYNEQFF
cdr3_nt: TGTGCCAGCAGCTTAGGTGACAGGACTAGCGGGAGCTCCTACAATGAGCAGTTCTTC
d_call: TRBD2
clone_size: NA
j_call: TRBJ2-1
v_call: TRBV7-9

cdr3_aa: CAISGASGSNEQFF
cdr3_nt: TGTGCCATCAGTGGGGCTAGCGGGAGCAATGAGCAGTTCTTC
d_call: TRBD2
clone_size: NA
j_call: TRBJ2-1
v_call: TRBV10-3